The next 28 T cell receptor beta chains were all read from a single sample in a study of CD8+ T cells in alopecia areata. The treatment is: oral pan-JAK inhibitor, 5-10 mg twice daily. cDNA reverse transcribed from extracted RNA served as the sequencing template. Data came from immunoSEQ multiplex PCR; TCRdb stores just in-frame clones and leaves some out. The sample includes 150,000 to 250,000 clones, 60% seen only once; the top ten take over 3%. Source: CD4+ T cells sorted from blood, taken at week 4, from a patient treated with tofacitinib. These receptors were taken from a human donor with alopecia areata.

The chain is built from TRBV7-9 and TRBJ1-1, with a tentative D call TRBD1 (5 bases). V was trimmed by 5 bases and J by 0 bases, leaving 19 bases between them. The CDR3 length is 17 residues. CDR1 is SEHNR, CDR2 FQNEAQ, per germline (reference sequence). As DNA, the CDR3 is TGTGCCAGCAGCCCAGGAACTCTCAGACAGTTGAACACTGAAGCTTTCTTT. Translating it yields CASSPGTLRQLNTEAFF.

This clone was detected ten times or more. The chain links TRBV7-9 to TRBJ1-5, with D uncertain. The germline V gene encodes CDR1 SEHNR and CDR2 FQNEAQ (reference sequence). V was trimmed by 4 bases and J by 5 bases, leaving 18 bases between them. This CDR3 contains 16 residues. CDR3 region: CASSSGTSASDQPQHF. CDR3 bases: TGTGCCAGCAGCTCAGGAACATCCGCCTCCGATCAGCCCCAGCATTTT.

V and J are TRBV6-5 and TRBJ2-4; D perhaps matches TRBD1 (6 bases). The CDR3 covers 14 residues. The V gene's germline CDR1 is MNHEY and CDR2 SVGAGI. Trimming stripped 5 bases from V and 0 bases from J, with 8 bases between. The DNA of the CDR3 is TGTGCCAGCAGTGACAGGATAGCCAAAAACATTCAGTACTTC. This codes for CASSDRIAKNIQYF.

As for this clone: The same CDR3 arises from other DNA sequences in this sample as well. The chain has TRBV2 and TRBJ1-5, with D possibly TRBD1 on 6 matching bases. The germline V gene encodes CDR1 SNHLY and CDR2 FYNNEI. CDR3 length: 14 amino acids. Trimming took off 3 bases at V and 7 bases at J, with 13 bases between the two ends. CDR3 protein: CASSDSGRGQPQHF. CDR3 nucleotide sequence: TGTGCCAGCAGTGATTCGGGAAGGGGGCAGCCCCAGCATTTT.

With regard to this clone: Distinct nucleotide sequences in the sample also encode this CDR3. The rearrangement joins TRBV29-1 to TRBJ2-7; unclear D gene. The CDR3 consists of 11 residues. Germline V lookup: CDR1 SQVTM, CDR2 ANQGSEA. Deletions cut 6 bases from V and 1 base from J, with 7 bases between. The CDR3 DNA follows: TGCAGCGTACTTGGTTCCTACGAGCAGTACTTC. This gives the protein CSVLGSYEQYF.

The rearrangement joins TRBV5-1 to TRBJ2-7, with a tentative D call TRBD1 (6 bases). Germline V CDR1 and CDR2: SGHRS, YFSETQ. Between the trimmed V and J ends, which lost 4 bases and 6 bases, there was a span of 17 bases. The CDR3 sequence is 14 residues long. CDR3 sequence: CASSVTRGGREQYF. As DNA, the CDR3 is TGCGCCAGCAGCGTGACCAGGGGTGGTCGCGAGCAGTACTTC. The whole variable domain, filled in from reference TRBV5-1 and TRBJ2-7, reads KAGVTQTPRYLIKTRGQQVTLSCSPISGHRSVSWYQQTPGQGLQFLFEYFSETQRNKGNFPGRFSGRQFSNSRSEMNVSTLELGDSALYLCASSVTRGGREQYFGPGTRLTVT.

The chain links TRBV7-2 to TRBJ2-7; D is possibly TRBD2 (5 bases). CDR1 SGHTA and CDR2 FQGNSA come from the germline V gene. CDR3 length equals 15 residues. The germline V and J ends were trimmed by 1 base and 2 bases, with 12 bases remaining between them. CDR3 protein: CASSLGGLAAYEQYF. Here the CDR3 DNA reads TGTGCCAGCAGCTTAGGTGGCCTAGCAGCCTACGAGCAGTACTTC.

The V call is TRBV29-1, the J call TRBJ2-1, with 9 bases identical to TRBD1. Germline CDR1 and CDR2: SQVTM and ANQGSEA. This CDR3 has 14 amino acids. Losses at the gene ends were 4 bases for V and 6 bases for J; bases not matched to a gene: 7. CDR3 nucleotide sequence: TGCAGCGTTGTCAGGGGGACAGGGTCCAATGAGCAGTTCTTC. This gives the protein CSVVRGTGSNEQFF.

This clone has a handful of counts. V is TRBV4-3 and J is TRBJ1-6, with TRBD1 matching 8 bases. CDR1 and CDR2 (germline): LGHNA, YSLEER. The CDR3 has 13 residues. V was clipped by 4 bases and J by 11 bases; unmatched bases: 4. The CDR3: CASSPTRGPPLHF. CDR3 sequence (DNA): TGCGCCAGCAGCCCTACCAGGGGGCCACCCCTCCACTTT.

This chain joins TRBV27 and TRBJ1-6; D may be TRBD1 (5 bases). Germline assignment: CDR1 MNHEY and CDR2 SMNVEV (reference sequence). The CDR3 loop spans 15 amino acids. Trimming took off 5 bases at V and 7 bases at J, with 15 bases between the two ends. For the CDR3, the DNA is TGTGCCAGCAGTCTTACCGGGACTCTGAATTCACCCCTCCACTTT. This encodes CASSLTGTLNSPLHF.

The V and J genes are TRBV5-6 and TRBJ2-1; 9 positions agree with TRBD1. CDR1 is SGHDT and CDR2 is YYEEEE in the germline V gene. V trimming: 0 bases; J trimming: 4 bases; junction bases outside the gene matches: 5. The CDR3 is 16 residues long. The CDR3: CASSLEGTGWYNEQFF. The CDR3 coding sequence is TGTGCCAGCAGCTTGGAGGGGACAGGGTGGTACAATGAGCAGTTCTTC.

This chain joins TRBV5-1 and TRBJ1-1; possible D gene TRBD1, 5 bases. Germline values: CDR1 SGHRS, CDR2 YFSETQ. V lost 3 bases and J 7 bases, leaving 10 bases between the germline ends. This CDR3 comprises 12 residues. CDR3 bases: TGCGCCAGCAGCTCCCCAGGGAGTGAAGCTTTCTTT. As protein: CASSSPGSEAFF.

V and J are TRBV9 and TRBJ2-1, with TRBD1 identical over 8 bases. Looked up from germline, CDR1 is SGDLS and CDR2 is YYNGEE. This CDR3 has 14 residues. The J segment lost 7 bases and the V segment lost 5 bases, leaving 8 bases of the junction unmatched. This CDR3 is CASSPRTGQNEQFF. In DNA, the CDR3 is TGTGCCAGCAGTCCTAGGACAGGGCAAAATGAGCAGTTCTTC.

V usage is TRBV18 and J usage is TRBJ2-5; no firm D call. The V end was cut by 0 bases, the J end by 5 bases, with 10 bases between. Germline values: CDR1 KGHSH, CDR2 LQKENI. The CDR3 is 14 residues long. The CDR3 is CASSPPGFGETQYF. The CDR3 nucleotides are TGTGCCAGCTCACCACCGGGCTTTGGGGAGACCCAGTACTTC.

The chain carries TRBV11-1 and TRBJ1-6; the D gene is possibly TRBD1 (6 bases). This CDR3 is built from 13 residues. Trimming took off 8 bases at V and 7 bases at J, with 12 bases between the two ends. Germline V CDR1 and CDR2: SGHAT, FQDESV (reference sequence). CDR3 sequence (DNA): TGTGCCAGCGGAACAGGGTTGAATTCACCCCTCCACTTT. It codes for CASGTGLNSPLHF.

This clone was counted between two and nine times. In DNA, the CDR3 is TGTGCCAGTAGTATTGGGGCTAGCGGGGGTGAGCAGTTCTTC. This gives the protein CASSIGASGGEQFF. This sequence joins TRBV19 and TRBJ2-1; TRBD2 matches 10 bases. The CDR3 has 14 residues. Germline CDR1 and CDR2: LNHDA and SQIVND (reference sequence). Trimming removed 3 bases from V and 9 bases from J; junction bases left unmatched: 5.

The chain recombines TRBV30 with TRBJ2-1; the D gene is possibly TRBD2 (6 bases). Germline CDR1 GTSNPN, CDR2 SVGIG (reference sequence). The CDR3 length is 12 residues. V lost 1 base to trimming and J lost 14 bases, with 15 bases between them. The CDR3 sequence is CAWSAYAGGKFF. DNA of the CDR3: TGTGCCTGGAGTGCTTACGCTGGGGGGAAGTTCTTC.

V is TRBV5-6 and J is TRBJ1-5; D ambiguous. The CDR3 totals 15 residues. V lost 1 base to trimming and J lost 4 bases, with 12 bases between them. Per the germline V gene, CDR1 is SGHDT and CDR2 is YYEEEE. CDR3 residues: CASSLFGTVNQPQHF. CDR3 DNA sequence: TGTGCCAGCAGCTTGTTCGGAACCGTTAATCAGCCCCAGCATTTT.

The V gene is TRBV6-5, the J gene TRBJ2-2; possible D gene TRBD1, 5 bases. V was cut by 2 bases and J by 5 bases, with 6 bases left in between. CDR3 size: 13 residues. The germline gives CDR1 MNHEY, CDR2 SVGAGI. CDR3 in amino acids: CASSYPGTGELFF. The CDR3 DNA sequence: TGTGCCAGCAGTTACCCAGGGACCGGGGAGCTGTTTTTT.

The chain couples TRBV28 to TRBJ2-4, with D possibly TRBD2 on 5 matching bases. Germline V lookup: CDR1 MDHEN, CDR2 SYDVKM. The CDR3 extends over 16 amino acids. Trimming removed 5 bases from V and 0 bases from J, with 14 bases in between. As DNA, the CDR3 is TGTGCCAGCAGTCGGGGTGGGTTGGGAGCCAAAAACATTCAGTACTTC. This translates into CASSRGGLGAKNIQYF.

The chain combines TRBV7-3 with TRBJ2-1; 9 nucleotides match TRBD1. CDR1 SGHTA and CDR2 FQGTGA come from the germline V gene. There are 13 residues in the CDR3. J was trimmed by 7 bases and V by 5 bases; bases with no gene match: 3. The CDR3 is CASSADRGNEQFF. CDR3 nucleotides: TGTGCCAGCAGCGCGGACAGGGGTAATGAGCAGTTCTTC.

The chain joins TRBV30 to TRBJ2-7, with 7 positions matching TRBD2. Losses at the gene ends were 2 bases for V and 6 bases for J; bases not matched to a gene: 7. The germline CDR1 and CDR2 sequences are GTSNPN and SVGIG (reference sequence). This CDR3 has 13 residues. The CDR3 spells CAWSLGGRGEQYF. The CDR3 DNA reads TGTGCCTGGAGTCTGGGAGGGCGCGGCGAGCAGTACTTC.

This chain joins TRBV5-1 and TRBJ2-3; no firm D call. This CDR3 spans 13 amino acids. Germline CDR1 SGHRS, CDR2 YFSETQ. Trimming stripped 5 bases from V and 6 bases from J, with 13 bases between. CDR3 sequence: CASRSGPSDTQYF. The CDR3 DNA reads TGCGCCAGCAGGTCGGGTCCGTCCGATACGCAGTATTTT. Full variable domain (remainder filled in from reference TRBV5-1 and TRBJ2-3): KAGVTQTPRYLIKTRGQQVTLSCSPISGHRSVSWYQQTPGQGLQFLFEYFSETQRNKGNFPGRFSGRQFSNSRSEMNVSTLELGDSALYLCASRSGPSDTQYFGPGTRLTVL.

This clone has just a few counts. The chain recombines TRBV7-2 with TRBJ1-1, with unresolved D. CDR1 and CDR2 (germline): SGHTA, FQGNSA. V was pared by 2 bases and J by 4 bases, with 11 bases between. This CDR3 has 14 residues. CDR3 sequence (DNA): TGTGCCAGCAGCTTATGGGTCGAGAGCACTGAAGCTTTCTTT. It specifies CASSLWVESTEAFF.

This clone was seen only a few times. The V and J genes are TRBV15 and TRBJ2-1; TRBD2 agrees at 8 bases. Germline CDR1 is LNHNV and CDR2 is YYDKDF (reference sequence). Trimming took 1 base from V and 5 from J; bases not matched to a gene: 7. The CDR3 extends over 16 amino acids. DNA for the CDR3: TGTGCCACCAGCAGAGGGGAAGCGGGGGACCACAATGAGCAGTTCTTC. It encodes CATSRGEAGDHNEQFF.

V usage is TRBV6-6 and J usage is TRBJ2-5, with 10 bases matching TRBD1. J lost 5 bases, V lost 0 bases, and 3 bases had no gene match. The CDR3 runs to 15 residues. The germline CDR1 and CDR2 sequences are MNHNY and SVGAGI (reference sequence). CDR3 amino acids: CASSYSTGGWETQYF. For the CDR3, the DNA is TGTGCCAGCAGTTACTCGACAGGGGGCTGGGAGACCCAGTACTTC.

The chain carries TRBV11-2 and TRBJ1-2; D unresolved. The CDR3 has 13 residues. The germline V and J ends were trimmed by 1 base and 6 bases, with 9 bases remaining between them. CDR1 is SGHAT, CDR2 FQNNGV, per germline. The DNA for the CDR3 is TGTGCCAGCAGCTTAGGACGGAGTCATGGCTACACCTTC. Translating gives CASSLGRSHGYTF.

The chain employs TRBV29-1 and TRBJ2-5; no firm D call. Germline lookup yields CDR1 SQVTM and CDR2 ANQGSEA. The CDR3 covers 12 residues. Trimming pared 3 bases from V and 2 bases from J, leaving 7 bases between. The CDR3, as DNA: TGCAGCGTTGACGGCATACAAGAGACCCAGTACTTC. Amino acid sequence: CSVDGIQETQYF. The full variable domain, rest sourced from reference TRBV29-1 and TRBJ2-5, is SAVISQKPSRDICQRGTSLTIQCQVDSQVTMMFWYRQQPGQSLTLIATANQGSEATYESGFVIDKFPISRPNLTFSTLTVSNMSPEDSSIYLCSVDGIQETQYFGPGTRLLVL.